This T cell receptor (beta chain) was obtained from a study of T cells after yellow fever vaccination. Study context: SMART-Seq v4 Ultra Low Input handled preparation of low-cell-number fractions. Study-level results: By day 5 rather than day 15, the secondary response had peaked, though it was weaker. At 95% to 97% for CD4 and approximately 88% for CD8, most primary-vaccination clones showed up again after the booster. Sorted repertoires could include abundant contaminating clonotypes from bulk cells.

This clonotype has only a few counts. Its antigen remains unknown. Germline V gene sequence: CDR1 MDHEN, CDR2 SYDVKM. CDR3 length: 13 amino acids. V was clipped by 11 bases and J by 1 base, with 14 bases between them. TCRdb used MiXCR to reprocess the 5' RACE reads, holding one entry per CDR3 protein. Altogether just under 600,000 distinct CDR3 sequences are present, roughly 14% being singletons, with the ten largest covering about an eighth. The chain has TRBV28 and TRBJ2-5; weak D call: TRBD1 (5 bases). This sample comprised PBMCs, obtained on the day of the yellow fever booster vaccination. The source of this sequence is a man aged 25 to 45 who received the YFV17D yellow fever vaccine. The CDR3 sequence is CASATVTQETQYF. The CDR3 DNA is TGTGCCTCCGCGACAGTAACCCAAGAGACCCAGTACTTC. The full variable domain, with the rest looked up from reference TRBV28 and TRBJ2-5, is DVKVTQSSRYLVKRTGEKVFLECVQDMDHENMFWYRQDPGLGLRLIYFSYDVKMKEKGDIPEGYSVSREKKERFSLILESASTNQTSMYLCASATVTQETQYFGPGTRLLVL.